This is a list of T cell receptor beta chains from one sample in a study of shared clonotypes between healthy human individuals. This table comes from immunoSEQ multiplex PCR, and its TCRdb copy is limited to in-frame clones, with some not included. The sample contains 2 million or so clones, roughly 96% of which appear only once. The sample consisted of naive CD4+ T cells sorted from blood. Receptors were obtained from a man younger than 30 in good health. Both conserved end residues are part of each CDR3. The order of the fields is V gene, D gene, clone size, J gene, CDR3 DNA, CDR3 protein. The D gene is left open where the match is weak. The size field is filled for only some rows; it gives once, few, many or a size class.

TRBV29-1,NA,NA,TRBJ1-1,TGCAGCGTCGGGACGTTTTGGCAGAGGAGGACTGAAGCTTTCTTT,CSVGTFWQRRTEAFF
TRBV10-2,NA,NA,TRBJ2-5,TGCGCCAGTGCTCGAGGGAGCCGAGAGACCCAGTACTTC,CASARGSRETQYF
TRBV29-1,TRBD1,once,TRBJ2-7,TGCAGCGTTGAAGATCTTGAACCGGGACAGGGTTTCAACGAGCAGTACTTC,CSVEDLEPGQGFNEQYF
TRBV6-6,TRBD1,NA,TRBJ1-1,TGTGCCAGCAGGGAACGACAGGGGCGGAGCACTGAAGCTTTCTTT,CASRERQGRSTEAFF
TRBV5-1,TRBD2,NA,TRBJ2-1,TGCGCCAGCAGCTTGGGACTAGCGGGACCTTCCTACAATGAGCAGTTCTTC,CASSLGLAGPSYNEQFF
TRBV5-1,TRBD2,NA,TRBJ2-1,TGCGCCAGCAGCTCAGCGGGAGCCGTCAATGAGCAGTTCTTC,CASSSAGAVNEQFF
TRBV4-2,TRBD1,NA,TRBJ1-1,TGTGCCAGCAGCTGGGACAGGATGAACACTGAAGCTTTCTTT,CASSWDRMNTEAFF
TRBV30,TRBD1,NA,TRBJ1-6,TGTGCCTGCCAGGGGGGGGGTGGCTTTAATTCACCCCTCCACTTT,CACQGGGGFNSPLHF
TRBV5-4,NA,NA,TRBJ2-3,TGTGCCAGCAGCCTCGCTAGCACAGATACGCAGTATTTT,CASSLASTDTQYF
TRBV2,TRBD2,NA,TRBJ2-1,TGTGCCAGCAGCTATTCCCGAGTTTTAGCGGGATCCTACAATGAGCAGTTCTTC,CASSYSRVLAGSYNEQFF
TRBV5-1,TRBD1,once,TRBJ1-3,TGCGCCAGCAGCTCCGGACAGGGTGGCTCTGGAAACACCATATATTTT,CASSSGQGGSGNTIYF
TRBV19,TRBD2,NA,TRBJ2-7,TGTGCCAGTAGCCTAGCGGGTCGCTCCTACGAGCAGTACTTC,CASSLAGRSYEQYF
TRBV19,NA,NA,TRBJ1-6,TGTGCCACTTCAAACAGGGAATATAATTCACCCCTCCACTTT,CATSNREYNSPLHF
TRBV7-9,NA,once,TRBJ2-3,TGTGCCAGCAGGGAGCGGGTGGCAGATACGCAGTATTTT,CASRERVADTQYF
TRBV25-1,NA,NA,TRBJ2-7,TGTGCCAGCAGTGATCTTTCTAGGACCGGTTCCTACGAGCAGTACTTC,CASSDLSRTGSYEQYF
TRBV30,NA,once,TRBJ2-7,TGTGCCTGGAGTCCAACAGTCAACGAGCAGTACTTC,CAWSPTVNEQYF
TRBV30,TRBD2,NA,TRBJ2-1,TGTGCCTGGAGTTCGCGGGGGGACTACAATGAGCAGTTCTTC,CAWSSRGDYNEQFF
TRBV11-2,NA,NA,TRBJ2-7,TGTGCCAGCAGCTTAATGGACGCAACCTACGAGCAGTACTTC,CASSLMDATYEQYF
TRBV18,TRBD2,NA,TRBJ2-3,TGTGCCAGCTCCTTCGGGGGGAGCACAGATACGCAGTATTTT,CASSFGGSTDTQYF
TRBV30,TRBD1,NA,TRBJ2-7,TGTGCCTGGAGCAGCCTAATTGACAGGGGAACATACTACGAGCAGTACTTC,CAWSSLIDRGTYYEQYF
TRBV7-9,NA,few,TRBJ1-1,TGTGCCAGCAGCTTGGGACAGAACACTGAAGCTTTCTTT,CASSLGQNTEAFF
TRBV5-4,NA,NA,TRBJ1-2,TGTGCCAGCAGCGGGATCGCCGGGGAGACCTATGGCTACACCTTC,CASSGIAGETYGYTF
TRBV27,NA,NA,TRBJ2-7,TGTGCCAGCAGTTTATTTCATGCGGGACAGAACACCTACGAGCAGTACTTC,CASSLFHAGQNTYEQYF
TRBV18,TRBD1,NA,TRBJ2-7,TGTGCCAGCTCACCAGGGGGACAGGGCTACGAGCAGTACTTC,CASSPGGQGYEQYF
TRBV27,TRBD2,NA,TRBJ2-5,TGTGCCAGCAGTTTATCCCCGCTGGCGGGAGTGCACGAGACCCAGTACTTC,CASSLSPLAGVHETQYF
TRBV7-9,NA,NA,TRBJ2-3,TGTGCCAGCAGCCCTGCTTGGGGGGGCGAAGATACGCAGTATTTT,CASSPAWGGEDTQYF
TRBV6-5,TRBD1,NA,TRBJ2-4,TGTGCCAGCAGTTATCACAGGGGGGACGCCAAAAACATTCAGTACTTC,CASSYHRGDAKNIQYF
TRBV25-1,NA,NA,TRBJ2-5,TGTGCCAGCAGCCCTGGGGAGACCCAGTACTTC,CASSPGETQYF
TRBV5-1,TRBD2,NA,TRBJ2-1,TGCGCCAGCAGCTTCACTAGCGGGAGTTACAATGAGCAGTTCTTC,CASSFTSGSYNEQFF
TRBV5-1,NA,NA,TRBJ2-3,TGCGCCAGCAGCTTTTTCGGTACGCAGTATTTT,CASSFFGTQYF
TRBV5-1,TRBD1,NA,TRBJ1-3,TGCGCCAGCAGCTTGGCAGGGGGCGCTTTAGCGGGAAACACCATATATTTT,CASSLAGGALAGNTIYF
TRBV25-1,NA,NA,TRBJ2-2,TGTGCCAGTTCTGAGCGGCCCACCGGGGAGCTGTTTTTT,CASSERPTGELFF
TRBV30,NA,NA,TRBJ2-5,TGTGCCTGGAGTGACCCGGGGGAGACCCAGTACTTC,CAWSDPGETQYF
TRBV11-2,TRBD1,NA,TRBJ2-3,TGTGCCAGCAGCTTTTGGGACAGGGGGCAGGATACGCAGTATTTT,CASSFWDRGQDTQYF
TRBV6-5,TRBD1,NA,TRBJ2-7,TGTGCCAGCAGTTACACGGGACAGGGCCCTGAGGAGCAGTACTTC,CASSYTGQGPEEQYF
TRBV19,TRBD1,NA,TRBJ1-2,TGTGCCAGTAGTATGTTAGGGGACAGGTCCCTTCGGGGCTACACCTTC,CASSMLGDRSLRGYTF
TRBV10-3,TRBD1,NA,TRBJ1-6,TGTGCCATCAGAGGACAGGGTGGTAATTCACCCCTCCACTTT,CAIRGQGGNSPLHF
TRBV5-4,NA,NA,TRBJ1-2,TGTGCCAGCAGTCCCCCAGGGGCTGGAGGCTACACCTTC,CASSPPGAGGYTF
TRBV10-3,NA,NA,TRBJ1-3,TGTGCCATCAGTCCCAGGGTACAGCTAGGAAACACCATATATTTT,CAISPRVQLGNTIYF
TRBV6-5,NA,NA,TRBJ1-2,TGTGCCAGCAGTTTTAGCCCTAACTATGGCTACACCTTC,CASSFSPNYGYTF
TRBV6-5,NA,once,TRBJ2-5,TGTGCCAGCAGTTACAGCGGGTATGAGACCCAGTACTTC,CASSYSGYETQYF
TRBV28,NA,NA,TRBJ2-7,TGTGCCAGCACCCCGACAGGCTTCTCCTACGAGCAGTACTTC,CASTPTGFSYEQYF
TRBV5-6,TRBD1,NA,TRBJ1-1,TGTGCCAACGATCCGGGACAGCAAGCTTTCTTT,CANDPGQQAFF
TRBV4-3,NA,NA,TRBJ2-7,TGCGCCAGCAGCCAAGAAAGGACAATGAGCTCCTACGAGCAGTACTTC,CASSQERTMSSYEQYF
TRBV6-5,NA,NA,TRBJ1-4,TGTGCCAGCAGTCGATGGCGGATTAATGAAAAACTGTTTTTT,CASSRWRINEKLFF
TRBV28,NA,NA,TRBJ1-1,TGTGCCAGCAGTTCGGACAGTCCGAGGTACACTGAAGCTTTCTTT,CASSSDSPRYTEAFF
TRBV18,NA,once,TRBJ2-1,TGTGCCAGCTCACCAGGGGGGTACAATGAGCAGTTCTTC,CASSPGGYNEQFF
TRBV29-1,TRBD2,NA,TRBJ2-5,TGCAGCGTTCGTCCTAGCGGGCACCAAGAGACCCAGTACTTC,CSVRPSGHQETQYF
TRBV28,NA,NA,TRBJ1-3,TGTGCCAGCAGTTTGGATGTGAGAGCGGGAAACACCATATATTTT,CASSLDVRAGNTIYF
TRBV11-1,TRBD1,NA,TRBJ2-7,TGTGCCAGCAGCACCCGACAGGGCTCCTACGAGCAGTACTTC,CASSTRQGSYEQYF
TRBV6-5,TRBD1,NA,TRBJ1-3,TGTGCCAGCAGTTCGACAGGGGACTCTGGAAACACCATATATTTT,CASSSTGDSGNTIYF
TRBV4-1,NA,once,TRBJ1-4,TGCGCCAGCAGCCAAGAGGAGGGGGAAAAACTGTTTTTT,CASSQEEGEKLFF